This T cell receptor (beta chain) comes out of a study of cytomegalovirus exposure and HLA in healthy donors. The CDR3 runs to 14 residues. The V and J ends lost 8 bases and 0 bases, in that order; junction bases with no gene match: 6. Germline V CDR1 and CDR2: SGHVS, FNYEAQ. Study observations and caveats: The number of N-insertions in an Asian-associated ancestry cluster was reportedly below the approximately 700-donor mean in a later analysis. CMV serostatus was the only recorded immune exposure for donors. A later analysis linked a missense variant in DCLRE1C to the trimming of TCR beta V and J genes.

About this clone: Its antigen is unidentified.

PCR employed 60 Vbeta and 13 Jbeta primers. Authors' data handling: A later analysis tallied some 80 million unique TCR beta chains, approximately 11 million of them shared. The data were produced by immunoSEQ multiplex PCR, yet TCRdb's version contains in-frame clones alone and is incomplete. Clone size and V and J calls were adopted from that table, with D and trimming inferred from the DNA. The sample holds more than 85,000 clones, about 60% seen once. The rearrangement links TRBV7-6 to TRBJ2-7, with 8 bases fitting TRBD2. The sample comprised PBMCs. The receptor comes from a woman aged 25 to 45 in good health and CMV-seronegative. The CDR3 loop is CASRWTSFSYEQYF. DNA of the CDR3: TGTGCCAGCCGCTGGACTAGCTTCTCCTACGAGCAGTACTTC.